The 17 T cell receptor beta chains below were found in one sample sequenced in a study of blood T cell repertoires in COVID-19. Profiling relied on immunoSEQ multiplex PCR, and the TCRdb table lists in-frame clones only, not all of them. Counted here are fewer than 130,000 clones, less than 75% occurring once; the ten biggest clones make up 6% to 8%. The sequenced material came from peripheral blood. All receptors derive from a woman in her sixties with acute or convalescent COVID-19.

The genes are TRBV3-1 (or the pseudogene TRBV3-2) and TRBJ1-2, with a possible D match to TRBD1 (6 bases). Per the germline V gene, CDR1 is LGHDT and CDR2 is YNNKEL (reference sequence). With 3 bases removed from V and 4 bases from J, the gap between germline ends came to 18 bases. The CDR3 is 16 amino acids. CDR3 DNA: TGTGCCAGCAGCCAGCGCCTCCCGGGACAACTCTATGGCTACACCTTC. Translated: CASSQRLPGQLYGYTF.

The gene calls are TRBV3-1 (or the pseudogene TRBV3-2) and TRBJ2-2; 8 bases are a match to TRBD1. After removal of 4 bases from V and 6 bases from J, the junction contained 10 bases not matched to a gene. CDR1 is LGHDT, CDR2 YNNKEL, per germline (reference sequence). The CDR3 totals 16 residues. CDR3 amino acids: CASSRGTGGVSGELFF. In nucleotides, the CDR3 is TGTGCCAGCAGCCGAGGCACAGGGGGTGTATCCGGGGAGCTGTTTTTT.

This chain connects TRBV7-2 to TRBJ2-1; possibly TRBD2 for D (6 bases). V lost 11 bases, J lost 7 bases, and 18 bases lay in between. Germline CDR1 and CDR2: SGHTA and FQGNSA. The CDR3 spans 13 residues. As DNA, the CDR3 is TGTGCCTCAGGGCCGGGGGTCCGGAATGAGCAGTTCTTC. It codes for CASGPGVRNEQFF.

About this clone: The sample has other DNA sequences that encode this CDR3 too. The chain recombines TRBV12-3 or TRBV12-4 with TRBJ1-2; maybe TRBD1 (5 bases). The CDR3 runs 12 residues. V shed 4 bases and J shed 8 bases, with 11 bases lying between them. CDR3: CASSSRVGGYTF. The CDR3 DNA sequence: TGTGCCAGCAGTTCCAGGGTTGGAGGCTACACCTTC.

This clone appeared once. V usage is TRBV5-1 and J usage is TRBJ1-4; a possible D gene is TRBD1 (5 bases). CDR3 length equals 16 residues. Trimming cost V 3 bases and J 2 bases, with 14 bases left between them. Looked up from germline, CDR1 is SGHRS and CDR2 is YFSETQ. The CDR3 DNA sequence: TGCGCCAGCAGCTCCTACATCGGGGGGACTAATGAAAAACTGTTTTTT. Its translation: CASSSYIGGTNEKLFF.

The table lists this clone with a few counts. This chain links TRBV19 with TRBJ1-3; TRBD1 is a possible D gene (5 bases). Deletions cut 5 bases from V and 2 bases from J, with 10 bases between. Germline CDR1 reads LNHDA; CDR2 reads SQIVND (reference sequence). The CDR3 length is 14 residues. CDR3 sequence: CASSPGQAGNTIYF. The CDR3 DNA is TGTGCCAGTAGTCCAGGACAAGCTGGAAACACCATATATTTT.

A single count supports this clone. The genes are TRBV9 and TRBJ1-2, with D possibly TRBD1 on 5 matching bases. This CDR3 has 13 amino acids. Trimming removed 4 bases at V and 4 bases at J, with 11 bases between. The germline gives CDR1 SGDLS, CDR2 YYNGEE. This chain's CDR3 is CASSPRGGYGYTF. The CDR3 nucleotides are TGTGCCAGCAGCCCTAGGGGTGGCTATGGCTACACCTTC.

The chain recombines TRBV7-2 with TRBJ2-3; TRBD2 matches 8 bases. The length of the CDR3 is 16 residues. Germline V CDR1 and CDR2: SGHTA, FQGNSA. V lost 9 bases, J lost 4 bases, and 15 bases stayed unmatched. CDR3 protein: CASRPGGTSQADTQYF. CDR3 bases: TGTGCCAGTCGACCGGGCGGGACTAGTCAGGCAGATACGCAGTATTTT.

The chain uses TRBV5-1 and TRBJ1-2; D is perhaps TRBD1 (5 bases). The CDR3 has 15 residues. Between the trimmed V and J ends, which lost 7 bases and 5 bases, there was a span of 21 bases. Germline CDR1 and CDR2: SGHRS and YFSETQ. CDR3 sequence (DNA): TGCGCCAGCCGGGGGGTGGGACTCACGGCTTATGGCTACACCTTC. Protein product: CASRGVGLTAYGYTF.

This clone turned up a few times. The CDR3 nucleotides read TGTGCCAGCAGCCAAACTGCCAATGAGCAGTTCTTC. Translation: CASSQTANEQFF. V and J are TRBV13 and TRBJ2-1; D is undetermined. The germline gives CDR1 PRHDT, CDR2 FYEKMQ (reference sequence). The CDR3 is made up of 12 amino acids. Trimming removed 5 bases from V and 6 bases from J, with 8 bases in between.

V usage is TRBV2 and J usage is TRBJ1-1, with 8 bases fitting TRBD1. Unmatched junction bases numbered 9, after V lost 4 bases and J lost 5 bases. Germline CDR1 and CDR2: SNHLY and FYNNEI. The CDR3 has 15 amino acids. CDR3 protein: CASSVDRGQGTEAFF. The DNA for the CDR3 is TGTGCCAGCAGTGTTGATCGAGGACAGGGAACTGAAGCTTTCTTT.

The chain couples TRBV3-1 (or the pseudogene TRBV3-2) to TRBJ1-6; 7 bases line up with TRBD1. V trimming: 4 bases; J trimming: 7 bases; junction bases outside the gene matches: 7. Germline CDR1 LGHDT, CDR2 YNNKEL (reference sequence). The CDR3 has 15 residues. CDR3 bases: TGTGCCAGCAGCCTCACAGGGGTCGGAAATTCACCCCTCCACTTT. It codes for CASSLTGVGNSPLHF.

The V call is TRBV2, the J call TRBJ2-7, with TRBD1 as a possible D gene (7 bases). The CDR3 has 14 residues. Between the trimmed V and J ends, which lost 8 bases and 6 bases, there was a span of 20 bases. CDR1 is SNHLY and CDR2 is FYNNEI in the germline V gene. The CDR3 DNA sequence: TGTGCCAGCCCGACAGGGAGGTTACCTTCCGAGCAGTACTTC. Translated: CASPTGRLPSEQYF.

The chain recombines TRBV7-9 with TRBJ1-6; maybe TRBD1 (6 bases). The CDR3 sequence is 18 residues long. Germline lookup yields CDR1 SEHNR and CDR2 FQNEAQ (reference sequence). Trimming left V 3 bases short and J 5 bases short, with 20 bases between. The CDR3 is CASSFVGKATGNNSPLHF. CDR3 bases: TGTGCCAGCAGCTTCGTCGGTAAGGCTACAGGGAATAATTCACCCCTCCACTTT.

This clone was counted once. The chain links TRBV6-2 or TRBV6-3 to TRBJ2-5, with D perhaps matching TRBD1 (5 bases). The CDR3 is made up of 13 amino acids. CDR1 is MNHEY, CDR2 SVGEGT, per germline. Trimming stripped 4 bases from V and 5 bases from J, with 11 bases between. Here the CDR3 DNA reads TGTGCCAGCAGTTTCAATCCAGGGGAGACCCAGTACTTC. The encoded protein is CASSFNPGETQYF.

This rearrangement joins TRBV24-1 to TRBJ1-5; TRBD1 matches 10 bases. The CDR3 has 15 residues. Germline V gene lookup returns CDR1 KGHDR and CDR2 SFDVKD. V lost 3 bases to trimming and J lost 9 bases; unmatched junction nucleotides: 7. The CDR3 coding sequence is TGTGCCACCAGTGATGGGACAGGGGTACCGCGGCCCCAGCATTTT. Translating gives CATSDGTGVPRPQHF.

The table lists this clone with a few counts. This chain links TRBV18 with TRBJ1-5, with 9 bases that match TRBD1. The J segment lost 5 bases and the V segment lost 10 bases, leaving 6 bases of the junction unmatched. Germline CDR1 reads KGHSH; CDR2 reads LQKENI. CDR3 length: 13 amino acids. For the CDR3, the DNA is TGTGCCACCGGGACAGGGAAGGATCAGCCCCAGCATTTT. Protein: CATGTGKDQPQHF.